The 5 T cell receptor beta chains presented below share a single source sample, sequenced in a study of early T cells in non-severe SARS-CoV-2 infection. TCRdb used MiXCR to reprocess the 5' RACE reads, holding one entry per CDR3 protein. The table lists over 85,000 distinct CDR3 sequences, over 10% of them singletons. Specimen: whole blood. These receptors were collected from an adult who was a healthcare worker with PCR-confirmed SARS-CoV-2 infection or an uninfected control (not recorded which).

There are a few counts of this clonotype. This rearrangement joins TRBV27 to TRBJ2-2; D gene uncertain. The CDR3 contains 14 residues. V was pared by 8 bases and J by 4 bases, with 14 bases between. Germline V CDR1 and CDR2: MNHEY, SMNVEV (reference sequence). The chain's CDR3 is CASGRVLFTGELFF. DNA for the CDR3: TGTGCCAGCGGACGCGTACTATTCACCGGGGAGCTGTTTTTT.

This clonotype was counted a few times. This chain joins TRBV6-4 and TRBJ2-2; the D gene is possibly TRBD2 (6 bases). Trimming stripped 6 bases from V and 4 bases from J, with 12 bases between. Germline lookup yields CDR1 MRHNA and CDR2 SNTAGT. This CDR3 has 14 amino acids. In DNA, the CDR3 is TGTGCCAGCAGCGTTAGTAGCGGCACCGGGGAGCTGTTTTTT. Amino acids: CASSVSSGTGELFF.

This clonotype occurred a few times. This chain joins TRBV5-5 and TRBJ2-7; D may be TRBD1 or TRBD2 (5 bases each). Germline V CDR1 and CDR2: SGHKS, YYEKEE (reference sequence). This CDR3 spans 15 amino acids. V lost 1 base and J 0 bases, leaving 11 bases between the germline ends. CDR3 region: CASSLFGGSSYEQYF. The DNA for the CDR3 is TGTGCCAGCAGCTTGTTTGGGGGTAGCTCCTACGAGCAGTACTTC.

This CDR3 is CSVVKPRGPERTQYF. The CDR3 bases are TGCAGCGTCGTTAAACCTCGGGGCCCCGAACGGACCCAGTACTTC. This chain links TRBV29-1 with TRBJ2-5, with D possibly called TRBD1 or TRBD2 (5 bases each). The CDR3 is made up of 15 amino acids. CDR1 and CDR2 from the germline V gene are SQVTM and ANQGSEA. V dropped 6 bases and J dropped 7 bases, with 24 bases sitting between them. The variable domain in full, completed from reference TRBV29-1 and TRBJ2-5, reads SAVISQKPSRDICQRGTSLTIQCQVDSQVTMMFWYRQQPGQSLTLIATANQGSEATYESGFVIDKFPISRPNLTFSTLTVSNMSPEDSSIYLCSVVKPRGPERTQYFGPGTRLLVL.

In its sample, this clonotype was seen a few times. This rearrangement joins TRBV6-2 or TRBV6-3 to TRBJ2-1; 16 nucleotides match TRBD2. The CDR3 length is 17 residues. Germline assignment: CDR1 MNHEY and CDR2 SVGEGT. J was trimmed by 5 bases and V by 7 bases; bases with no gene match: 8. CDR3 region: CASTNLGTSGRDNEQFF. The CDR3 nucleotides are TGTGCCAGCACCAACCTAGGGACTAGCGGGAGGGACAATGAGCAGTTCTTC.